The source of this T cell receptor beta chain is a study of blood T cells in healthy people across ages. A second PCR of roughly 7 to 11 cycles used a sample-barcoded 5' primer and a J-beta primer mix. TCRdb recomputed calls from the 5' RACE reads with MiXCR, one row per CDR3 protein. The sample includes about 770,000 distinct CDR3 sequences, 44% of them seen just once. Individuals who donated were healthy Caucasians from Russia aged about 6 to 100. Germline V gives CDR1 SGHRS, CDR2 YFSETQ. This CDR3 spans 14 amino acids. Trimming took 8 bases from V and 0 from J, leaving 15 bases between them. The sequence derives from a man between 60 and 75 years old in good health. This rearrangement joins TRBV5-1 to TRBJ2-7; D not certain. Sequencing was carried out using blood. CDR3 in DNA: TGCGCCAGTAAAAACCTGACGGACTCCTACGAGCAGTACTTC. As protein: CASKNLTDSYEQYF.